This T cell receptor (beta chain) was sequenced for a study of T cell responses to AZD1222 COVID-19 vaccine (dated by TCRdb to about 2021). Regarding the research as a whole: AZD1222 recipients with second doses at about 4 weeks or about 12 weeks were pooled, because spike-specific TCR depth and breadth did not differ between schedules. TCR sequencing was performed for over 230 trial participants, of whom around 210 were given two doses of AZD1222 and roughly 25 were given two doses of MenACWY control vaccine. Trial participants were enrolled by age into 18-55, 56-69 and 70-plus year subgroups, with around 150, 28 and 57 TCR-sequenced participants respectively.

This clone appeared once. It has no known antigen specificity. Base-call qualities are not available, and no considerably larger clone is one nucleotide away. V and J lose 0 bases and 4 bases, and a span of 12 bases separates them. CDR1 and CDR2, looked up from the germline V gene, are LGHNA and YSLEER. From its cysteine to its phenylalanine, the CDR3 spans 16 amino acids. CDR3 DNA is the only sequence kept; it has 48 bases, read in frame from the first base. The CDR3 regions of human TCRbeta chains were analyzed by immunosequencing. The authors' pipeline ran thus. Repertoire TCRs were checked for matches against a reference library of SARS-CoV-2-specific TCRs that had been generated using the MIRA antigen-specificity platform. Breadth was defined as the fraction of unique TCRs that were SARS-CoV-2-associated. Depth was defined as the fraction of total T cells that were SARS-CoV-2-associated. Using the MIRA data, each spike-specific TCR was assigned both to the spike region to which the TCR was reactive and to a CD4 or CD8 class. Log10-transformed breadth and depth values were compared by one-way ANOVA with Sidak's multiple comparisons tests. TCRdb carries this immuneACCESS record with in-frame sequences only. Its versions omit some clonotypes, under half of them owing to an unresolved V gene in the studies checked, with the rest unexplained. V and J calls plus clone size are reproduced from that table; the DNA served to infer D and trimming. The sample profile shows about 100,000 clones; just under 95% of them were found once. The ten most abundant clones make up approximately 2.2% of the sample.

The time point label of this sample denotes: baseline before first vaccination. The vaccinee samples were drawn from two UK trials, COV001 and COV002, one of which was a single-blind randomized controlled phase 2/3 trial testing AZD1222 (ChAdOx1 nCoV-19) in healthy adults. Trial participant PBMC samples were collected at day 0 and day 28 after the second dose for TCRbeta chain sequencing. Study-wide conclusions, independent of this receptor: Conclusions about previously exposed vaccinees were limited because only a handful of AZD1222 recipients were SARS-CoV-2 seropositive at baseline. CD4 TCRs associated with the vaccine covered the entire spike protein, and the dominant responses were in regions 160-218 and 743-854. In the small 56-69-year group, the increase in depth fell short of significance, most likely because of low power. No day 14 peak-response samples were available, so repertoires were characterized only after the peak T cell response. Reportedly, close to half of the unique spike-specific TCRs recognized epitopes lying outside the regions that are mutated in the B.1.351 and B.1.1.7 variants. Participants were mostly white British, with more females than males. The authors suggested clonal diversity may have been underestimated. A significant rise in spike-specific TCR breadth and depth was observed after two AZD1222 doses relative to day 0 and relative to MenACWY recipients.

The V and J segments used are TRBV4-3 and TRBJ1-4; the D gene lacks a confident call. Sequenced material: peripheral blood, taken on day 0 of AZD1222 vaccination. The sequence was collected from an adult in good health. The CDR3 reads CASSQDFLGLNEKLFF. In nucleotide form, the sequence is TGCGCCAGCAGCCAAGATTTCCTGGGTCTTAATGAAAAACTGTTTTTT.